This TCR beta chain is from a study of T cells after yellow fever vaccination. V was pared by 3 bases and J by 7 bases, with 16 bases between. Germline-derived CDR1 and CDR2 are SGHTA and FQGTGA. This CDR3 is 15 amino acids long. MiXCR, applied by TCRdb to the 5' RACE reads, yields one record per CDR3 protein. The table has some 350,000 distinct CDR3 sequences, 4% seen once; the top ten hold 20% to 30%. The V call is TRBV7-3, the J call TRBJ2-1; TRBD2 might be the D (6 bases). This sequence originates from a man younger than 35 who received the YFV17D yellow fever vaccine. Source: PBMCs, taken 5 days after the yellow fever booster vaccination. The CDR3 spells CASSFGGGVYNEQFF. CDR3 nucleotide sequence: TGTGCCAGCAGCTTTGGAGGCGGGGTATATAATGAGCAGTTCTTC.